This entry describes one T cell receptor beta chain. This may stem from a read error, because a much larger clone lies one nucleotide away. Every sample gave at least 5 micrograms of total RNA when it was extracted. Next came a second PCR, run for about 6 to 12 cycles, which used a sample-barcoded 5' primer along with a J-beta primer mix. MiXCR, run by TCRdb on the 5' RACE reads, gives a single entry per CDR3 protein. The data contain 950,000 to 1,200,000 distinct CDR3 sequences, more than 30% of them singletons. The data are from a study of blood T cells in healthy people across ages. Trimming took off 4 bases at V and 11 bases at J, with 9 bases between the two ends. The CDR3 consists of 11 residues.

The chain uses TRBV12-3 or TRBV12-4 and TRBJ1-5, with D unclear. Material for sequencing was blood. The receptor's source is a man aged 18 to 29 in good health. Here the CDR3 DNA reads TGTGCCAGCAGTTGGGCGGTGGCCCAGCATTTT. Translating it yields CASSWAVAQHF.